These T cell receptor beta chains were read from a single sample in a study of blood T cell repertoires in COVID-19. The table came from immunoSEQ multiplex PCR; TCRdb's copy has only in-frame clones and leaves some out. Among 200,000 to 300,000 clones, approximately 87% were seen once, and the ten largest hold 2% to 3%. The sample consisted of peripheral blood. The receptor set was obtained from a woman aged 45-65 years with acute or convalescent COVID-19. The CDR3 runs from the conserved cysteine through the conserved F or W.

TRBV30	TRBJ2-1	CAWSHRLAGLYNEQFF
TRBV15	TRBJ2-3	CATSRDRSGWGTDTQYF
TRBV2	TRBJ2-7	CASSGTGVYEQYF
TRBV5-6	TRBJ2-1	CASSLMAGYNEQFF
TRBV5-1	TRBJ1-1	CASSRQTGGLNTEAFF
TRBV21-1	TRBJ2-7	CASSKVETGGPLEQYF
TRBV30	TRBJ2-3	CAWGTSGSGTDTQYF
TRBV7-9	TRBJ1-2	CASSLIAGIDGYTF
TRBV2	TRBJ1-1	CASRGTANTEAFF
TRBV11-2	TRBJ1-3	CASSSPSVGGVGNTIYF
TRBV5-1	TRBJ2-7	CASSLAHNSGSYEQYF
TRBV9	TRBJ2-5	CASSYQGTTKETQYF
TRBV20-1	TRBJ2-5	CSAPEETQYF
TRBV28	TRBJ1-2	CASSPGQFYGYTF
TRBV28	TRBJ2-7	CASSLSLRGGQYF
TRBV7-9	TRBJ1-3	CASSATADTIYF
TRBV29-1	TRBJ1-1	CSVGAQGLGSEAFF
TRBV4-3	TRBJ2-3	CASSQRDRGTDTQYF
TRBV2	TRBJ2-5	CASSRDRGKTQYF
TRBV5-1	TRBJ1-3	CASSLEQGAGNTIYF
TRBV5-1	TRBJ2-7	CASTAGTSGYEQYF
TRBV27	TRBJ1-5	CASSPDRGSNQPQHF
TRBV29-1	TRBJ2-1	CSVKQGARNEQFF
TRBV28	TRBJ2-7	CASIGLAGVGGEQYF
TRBV7-2	TRBJ2-5	CASSPTGTEAYF
TRBV5-1	TRBJ2-2	CASSSGTVYTGELFF
TRBV28	TRBJ2-7	CASSFDIAELTYEQYF
TRBV18	TRBJ1-1	CASSPGGHTEAFF
TRBV27	TRBJ1-4	CASGPLGATNEKLFF
TRBV11-3	TRBJ2-5	CASSTGLGTQYF
TRBV12-3/TRBV12-4	TRBJ1-2	CASSPGGAHGYTF
TRBV30	TRBJ2-7	CAWRASGSFYEQYF
TRBV7-3	TRBJ2-5	CASSLTGGETQYF
TRBV7-2	TRBJ2-3	CASSLDRGADTQYF
TRBV5-1	TRBJ1-5	CASSLAGRDQPQHF
TRBV5-1	TRBJ1-1	CASNKGTGGNTEAFF
TRBV9	TRBJ2-1	CASSEPRSSGLYNEQFF
TRBV7-2	TRBJ2-1	CASSQTGTSAEQFF
TRBV7-2	TRBJ1-3	CASSQQSSGNTIYF
TRBV3-1/TRBV3-2	TRBJ2-3	CASSQNGVEDTQYF
TRBV4-1	TRBJ2-3	CASSQEGSQGVTQYF
TRBV12-3/TRBV12-4	TRBJ1-6	CASSLEPNSPLHF
TRBV29-1	TRBJ2-1	CSVDEVYNEQFF
TRBV27	TRBJ1-5	CASRTGDGPQHF
TRBV5-7	TRBJ2-4	CASSLRHHWDIINIQYF
TRBV28	TRBJ2-7	CASSLEQGTYEQYF
TRBV2	TRBJ1-2	CASRSDSDGYTF
TRBV5-1	TRBJ1-1	CASSLDFMNTEAFF
TRBV28	TRBJ1-3	CASSHGGGISGNTIYF
TRBV24-1	TRBJ2-3	CATSDTGTSETDTQYF